This T cell receptor (beta chain) was identified in a study of cytomegalovirus exposure and HLA in healthy donors (dated by TCRdb to the late 2010s). As for the study more broadly: According to an earlier analysis of 587 of the donors, roughly 180 million T cells yielded 117 million unique TCR beta sequences and around 280 Gb of sequence data. Besides the first cohort of about 730 subjects, a separate validation cohort made up of some 110 different subjects was used. HLA typing included class I and class II loci at four-digit resolution. Every repertoire in the discovery cohort had been generated on one and the same sequencing platform. Rather than using new phenotypic data, the later analysis identified candidate immune exposures from TCR beta sequences and from how often those sequences occurred across donors. High-throughput TCR immunosequencing, statistical association of individual TCRs with disease status, and machine learning were combined to predict cytomegalovirus infection status. Typing coverage varied by locus: roughly 620-630 donors for A, B, C, DRB1 and DQB1; roughly 510 for DQA1; around 610 for DPA1; around 450 for DPB1. Because of strong linkage in the cohort, roughly five DR-DQ haplotypes were treated as single units for association and clustering. An earlier analysis of approximately 630 of the donors applied high-throughput TCR beta sequencing to assess whether each TCR beta V gene segment acted as functional or pseudogenic. On average, 235,054 unique TCR beta nucleotide sequences were sequenced per donor among 398 genotyped donors of the cohort, with approximately 18% of those sequences being non-productive. In a later genetic analysis, genome-wide SNP genotypes for about three fifths of the roughly 670 donors were used, and that subset was treated as a discovery cohort. The T cell repertoires of 666 subjects were profiled by immunosequencing and related to cytomegalovirus serostatus. The study was designed to test whether signatures of past pathogen exposure could be identified by cataloging public T cell receptors. To study patterns of TCR occurrence, a later analysis re-analyzed previously published TCR beta repertoires from 650 to 750 donors and added high-resolution HLA genotyping. Of the 350 to 450 genotyped donors, 65% to 90% were placed in the genetic ancestry cluster associated with self-reported Caucasian donors. An early release covering 550 to 700 HLA-typed donors comprised roughly 300 gigabases of sequencing data and 65 million to 100 million unique TCR sequences. Donor age, sex, ethnicity and CMV serostatus were collected together with the repertoire data. Findings and caveats that apply to the study as a whole: The authors suggested that the approach could potentially be extended to other disease states and immunological phenotypes. While some public TCRs were present in many individuals, most TCR sequences turned up only very rarely across donors. Only TCR beta chains were sequenced in this cohort, and the absence of alpha or paired-chain data limited detectable features. According to a later genetic analysis, donors in an Asian-associated ancestry cluster had fewer N-insertions in productive TCRs than the approximately 700-donor mean. An earlier analysis of approximately 590 of the donors showed that most TCR beta V segments appeared in productive rearrangements either about 90% or about 30% of the time, which broadly matched IMGT annotations. A further reported finding was that TCR beta sequences accurately predicted the HLA-A and HLA-B alleles for most subjects in the first cohort. In a later analysis, HLA-associated TCR beta chains were found to be more clonally expanded and to have lower generation probabilities than equally common non-associated chains. The study gave a list of 150 to 200 TCR beta chains associated with cytomegalovirus. Correlated functional status among segregating V segments might be attributable to linkage disequilibrium, but an unknown experimental factor could not be ruled out. Immune exposure information for the cohort was limited to CMV serostatus. A later analysis found that most CMV-associated TCR beta chains appeared HLA-restricted, with HLA associations seemingly driven largely by CMV exposure. At a false discovery rate of 0.05, a later analysis linked 16,951 TCR beta sequences to specific HLA alleles. A few of the identified cytomegalovirus-associated TCR beta chains were confirmed in vitro to be specific for cytomegalovirus antigens. In both the original and validation cohorts, the classifier was reported to diagnose cytomegalovirus status with high specificity and sensitivity. Roughly uniform sequencing depth across donors was assumed in presence/absence analyses, although this assumption may not hold. The 87-base-pair reads could not distinguish some IMGT-functional V segments, including TRBV6-2 and TRBV6-3, so those segments were excluded. Because HLA typing was unavailable for some donors at each locus, only the typed subset was used in association tests. Because counts were too low, 15 or so rarely observed V segments, including chromosome 9 orphons, were excluded from the earlier analysis of a few hundred of the donors. In a later analysis, TCR association rates were found to vary across HLA loci, with the most associated TCRs seen for DRB1 alleles and the fewest for HLA-C alleles. A cluster of highly shared sequence variants was judged likely to represent a technical artifact of the sequencing pipeline. Strong co-occurrence of HLA alleles, especially DR and DQ, made assigning TCR associations to individual alleles difficult. A later genetic analysis associated a missense DCLRE1C variant with V-gene and J-gene trimming of TCR beta chains, and an independent cohort replicated the association. A later analysis reported that several top co-occurrence clusters appeared linked to parvovirus B19, influenza, CMV and Epstein-Barr virus.

In total, 500 to 700 healthy bone marrow donors made up the cohort. At the time of sampling, every cohort member was nominally healthy, though immune exposures that went unrecorded were likely present. The donor was CMV seropositive and belonged to the group of 250 to 300 seropositive cohort members. A peripheral blood sample was collected from each donor, and TCR beta sequencing was performed on peripheral blood mononuclear cells. Genomic DNA was extracted from the blood cell samples with the Qiagen DNeasy Blood Extraction Kit. Trimming removed 4 bases from V and 2 bases from J, leaving 15 bases between the germline ends. The CDR3 goes from the cysteine to the phenylalanine over 15 residues. Of the read, only the CDR3 DNA is kept; its 45 bases are in frame from base 1. According to the germline V gene (reference sequence), CDR1 reads LNHDA and CDR2 reads SQIVND. This clone was counted a single time. Its antigen target is currently unknown. Base qualities are missing; no much larger clone stands one base away.

The protocol used for the library was the immunoSEQ multiplex PCR assay. The multiplex PCR relied on a mix of 60 forward primers for TCR Vbeta segments and 13 reverse primers for TCR Jbeta segments. The CDR3 region of rearranged TCR beta genes was amplified from genomic DNA by a multiplex PCR assay. The amplified TCR beta libraries were sequenced on the Illumina HiSeq System as 87-base-pair reads. The paper's data handling went like this. In a later analysis, tens of millions of unique TCR beta chains were counted across the 690 or so repertoires, and around 11 million of these chains were shared by at least two donors. To remove PCR and sequencing errors, raw reads were error-corrected and collapsed into unique sequences using a nearest-neighbor algorithm that merged closely related sequences. To assign V, D and J gene segments, CDR3 sequences were aligned to IMGT reference sequences. For a sequence to be retained, a match of at least six nucleotides was required to both a V gene segment and a J gene segment. A rearrangement was called productive if the CDR3 had no stop codons and remained in frame with V and J, and every other rearrangement was called non-productive. Following IMGT convention, CDR3 was defined as the stretch from the second conserved V-encoded cysteine to the conserved J-encoded phenylalanine. The earlier analysis of about 590 of the donors excluded sequences that lacked an unambiguous match to a single V gene segment. In an earlier analysis of approximately 550 of the donors, V segments were called functional above 56.7% productive rearrangements and were called segregating when the between-donor standard deviation exceeded 5%. A statistical classification framework was built for diagnosing cytomegalovirus status from the catalog of TCR beta chain sequences. In a later analysis, TCR nucleotide sequences were compared against IMGT/GENE-DB human TR gene sequences so that V and J genes could be assigned. The TCRdist pipeline was used in a later analysis to assign CDR3 sequences and most-parsimonious VDJ recombination scenarios. In a later analysis, each TCR beta chain was defined by its CDR3 amino acid sequence together with its V-gene family, and reads lacking a unique V-gene family were excluded. A later analysis removed 550 to 700 highly shared, low-generation-probability nucleotide sequences to deal with suspected cross-contamination and a sequencing artifact. In a later analysis, a clonal expansion index for each public chain was calculated from normalized within-repertoire ranks of inferred template counts. A later analysis computed generation probabilities with a VDJ recombination model fitted to out-of-frame rearrangements, and checked the results against IGoR. Hypergeometric tests were used in a later analysis to score TCR-TCR, TCR-HLA and TCR-CMV co-occurrence, with a repertoire-size bias correction applied to the TCR pairs. False discovery rates were estimated in a later analysis by permuting HLA or CMV assignments 20 times. A later analysis grouped co-occurring TCRs with DBSCAN, adding TCRdist sequence similarity when clustering within HLA-allele-positive subsets. Repertoires with fewer than 30,000 or more than 120,000 public chains, plus five repertoires with anomalous nucleotide sharing, were excluded from co-occurrence clustering. In its TCRdb copy, this immuneACCESS table keeps in-frame sequences only and misses some clones. Where compared with another copy, unresolved V genes explain less than half of these, and the others have no known cause. V, J and clone size reflect that table, while D and trimming were determined from the DNA. The sample includes 150,000 to 200,000 clones, with roughly 70% observed a single time. The ten largest clones capture around 5% of the sample.

The receptor was isolated from a woman aged 18-29 years in good health and CMV-seropositive. Sequenced sample: PBMCs. Recombination connected TRBV19 to TRBJ2-7; TRBD1 is a possible D gene, resting on 5 matching bases. The nucleotide sequence reads TGTGCCAGTAGTAGAGAAGGCGGCAGGGCCTACGAGCAGTACTTC. Translated, it gives CASSREGGRAYEQYF.